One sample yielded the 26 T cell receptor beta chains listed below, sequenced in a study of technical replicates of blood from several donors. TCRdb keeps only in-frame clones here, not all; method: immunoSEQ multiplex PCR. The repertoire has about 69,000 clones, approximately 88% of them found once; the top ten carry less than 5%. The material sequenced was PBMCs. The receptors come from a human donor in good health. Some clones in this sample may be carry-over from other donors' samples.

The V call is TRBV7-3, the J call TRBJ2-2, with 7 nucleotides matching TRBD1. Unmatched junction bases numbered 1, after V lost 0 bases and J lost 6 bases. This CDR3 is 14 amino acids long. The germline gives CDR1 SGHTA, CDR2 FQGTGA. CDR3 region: CASSLTGGSGELFF. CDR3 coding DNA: TGTGCCAGCAGCTTAACAGGGGGCTCCGGGGAGCTGTTTTTT.

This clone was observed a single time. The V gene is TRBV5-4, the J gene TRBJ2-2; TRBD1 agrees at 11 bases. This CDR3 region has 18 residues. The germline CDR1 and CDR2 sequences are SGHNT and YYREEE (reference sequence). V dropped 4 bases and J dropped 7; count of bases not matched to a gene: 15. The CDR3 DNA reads TGTGCCAGCAGCCGCTTAACTGGGACAGGGGGTCGTAACGGGGAGCTGTTTTTT. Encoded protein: CASSRLTGTGGRNGELFF.

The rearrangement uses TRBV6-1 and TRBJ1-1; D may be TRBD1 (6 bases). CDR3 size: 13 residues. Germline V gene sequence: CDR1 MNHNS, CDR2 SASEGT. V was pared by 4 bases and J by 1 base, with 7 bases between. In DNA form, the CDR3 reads TGTGCCAGCAGTGTACAGGGGAACACTGAAGCTTTCTTT. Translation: CASSVQGNTEAFF.

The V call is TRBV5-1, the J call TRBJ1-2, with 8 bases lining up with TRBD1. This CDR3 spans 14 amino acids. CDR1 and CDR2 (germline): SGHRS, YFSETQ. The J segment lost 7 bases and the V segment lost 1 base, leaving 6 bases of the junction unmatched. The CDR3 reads CASSLSGGEVGYTF. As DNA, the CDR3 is TGCGCCAGCAGCTTGTCAGGGGGCGAGGTTGGCTACACCTTC. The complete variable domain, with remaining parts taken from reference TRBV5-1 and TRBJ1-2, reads KAGVTQTPRYLIKTRGQQVTLSCSPISGHRSVSWYQQTPGQGLQFLFEYFSETQRNKGNFPGRFSGRQFSNSRSEMNVSTLELGDSALYLCASSLSGGEVGYTFGSGTRLTVV.

CDR3 region: CASNTPGGHYEQYF. The CDR3 DNA follows: TGTGCCAGCAATACGCCAGGGGGTCACTACGAGCAGTACTTC. The chain uses TRBV6-1 and TRBJ2-7; 7 nucleotides line up with TRBD1. The V and J ends lost 7 bases and 3 bases, in that order; junction bases with no gene match: 9. CDR1 is MNHNS, CDR2 SASEGT, per germline. This CDR3 spans 14 amino acids.

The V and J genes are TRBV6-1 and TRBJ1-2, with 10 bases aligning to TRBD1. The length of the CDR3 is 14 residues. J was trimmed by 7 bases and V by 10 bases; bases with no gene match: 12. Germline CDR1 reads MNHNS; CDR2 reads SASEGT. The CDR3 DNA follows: TGTGCCACCTCAGCAGGGACAGGGGTCCTTGGCTACACCTTC. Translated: CATSAGTGVLGYTF.

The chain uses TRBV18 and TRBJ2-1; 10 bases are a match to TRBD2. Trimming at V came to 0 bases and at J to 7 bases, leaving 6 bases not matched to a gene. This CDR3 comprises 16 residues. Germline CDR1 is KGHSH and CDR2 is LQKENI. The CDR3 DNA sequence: TGTGCCAGCTCACCACCGGGACTAGCGCCAGTGAATGAGCAGTTCTTC. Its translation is CASSPPGLAPVNEQFF.

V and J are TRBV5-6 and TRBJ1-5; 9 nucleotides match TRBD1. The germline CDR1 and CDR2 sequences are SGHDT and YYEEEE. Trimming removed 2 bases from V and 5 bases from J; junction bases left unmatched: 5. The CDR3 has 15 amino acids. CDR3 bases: TGTGCCAGCAGCTTTGGACAGGGGATGTATCAGCCCCAGCATTTT. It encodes CASSFGQGMYQPQHF.

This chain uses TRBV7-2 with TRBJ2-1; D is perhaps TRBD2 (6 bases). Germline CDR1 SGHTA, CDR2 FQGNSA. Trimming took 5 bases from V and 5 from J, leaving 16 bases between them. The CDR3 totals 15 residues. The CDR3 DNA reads TGTGCCAGCAGCGTCGTAGCGGCGTCAAACAATGAGCAGTTCTTC. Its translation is CASSVVAASNNEQFF.

CDR3 sequence reads: CASRESGTLNTGELFF. The CDR3 bases are TGTGCCAGCAGAGAGTCCGGGACATTGAACACCGGGGAGCTGTTTTTT. V is TRBV6-4 and J is TRBJ2-2; weak D call: TRBD1 (6 bases). Looked up from germline, CDR1 is MRHNA and CDR2 is SNTAGT. V was clipped by 6 bases and J by 1 base, with 15 bases between them. The CDR3 sequence is 16 residues long.

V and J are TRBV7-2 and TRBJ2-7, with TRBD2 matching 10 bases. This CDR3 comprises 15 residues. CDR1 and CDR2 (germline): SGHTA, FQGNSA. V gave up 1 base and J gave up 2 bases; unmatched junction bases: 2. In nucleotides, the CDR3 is TGTGCCAGCAGCTTAGAGCGGGGGGGGCCCTACGAGCAGTACTTC. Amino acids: CASSLERGGPYEQYF.

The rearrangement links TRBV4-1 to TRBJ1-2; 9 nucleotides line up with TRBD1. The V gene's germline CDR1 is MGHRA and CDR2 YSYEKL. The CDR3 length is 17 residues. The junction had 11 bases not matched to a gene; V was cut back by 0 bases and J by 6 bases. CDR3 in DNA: TGCGCCAGCAGCCAAGAAGGGGACAGGGCCTTCGGGGATGGCTACACCTTC. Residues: CASSQEGDRAFGDGYTF.

CDR3 nucleotide sequence: TGTGCCAGCAGTCAGACAGGGGGTTACGAGCAGTACTTC. Translation: CASSQTGGYEQYF. This chain links TRBV6-6 with TRBJ2-7, with TRBD1 matching over 9 bases. The CDR3 loop spans 13 amino acids. The ends lost 5 bases at V and 4 bases at J; junction bases unmatched: 3. From germline, CDR1 is MNHNY and CDR2 SVGAGI (reference sequence).

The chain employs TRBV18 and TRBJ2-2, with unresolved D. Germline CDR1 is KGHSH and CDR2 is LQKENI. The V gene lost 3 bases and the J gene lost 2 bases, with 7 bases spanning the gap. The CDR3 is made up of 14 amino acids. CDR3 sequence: CASSPGLNTGELFF. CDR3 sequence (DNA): TGTGCCAGCTCACCTGGCTTAAACACCGGGGAGCTGTTTTTT.

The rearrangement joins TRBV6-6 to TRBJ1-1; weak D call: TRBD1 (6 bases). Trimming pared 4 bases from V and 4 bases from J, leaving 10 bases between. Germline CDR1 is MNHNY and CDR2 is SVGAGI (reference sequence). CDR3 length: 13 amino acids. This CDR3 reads CASSSTGSTEAFF. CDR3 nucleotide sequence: TGTGCCAGCAGTTCCACAGGGTCCACTGAAGCTTTCTTT.

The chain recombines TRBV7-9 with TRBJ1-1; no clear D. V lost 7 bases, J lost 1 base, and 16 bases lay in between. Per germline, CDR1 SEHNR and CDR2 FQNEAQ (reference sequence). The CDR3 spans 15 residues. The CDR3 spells CASITRWGANTEAFF. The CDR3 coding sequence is TGTGCCAGCATCACTCGGTGGGGAGCGAACACTGAAGCTTTCTTT.

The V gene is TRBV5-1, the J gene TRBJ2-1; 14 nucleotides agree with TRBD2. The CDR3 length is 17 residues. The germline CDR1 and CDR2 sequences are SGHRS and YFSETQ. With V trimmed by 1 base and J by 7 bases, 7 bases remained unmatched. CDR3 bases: TGCGCCAGCAGCTTGCCGACTAGCGGGAGGGCTGGAAATGAGCAGTTCTTC. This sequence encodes CASSLPTSGRAGNEQFF. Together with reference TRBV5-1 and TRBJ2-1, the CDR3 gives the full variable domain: KAGVTQTPRYLIKTRGQQVTLSCSPISGHRSVSWYQQTPGQGLQFLFEYFSETQRNKGNFPGRFSGRQFSNSRSEMNVSTLELGDSALYLCASSLPTSGRAGNEQFFGPGTRLTVL.

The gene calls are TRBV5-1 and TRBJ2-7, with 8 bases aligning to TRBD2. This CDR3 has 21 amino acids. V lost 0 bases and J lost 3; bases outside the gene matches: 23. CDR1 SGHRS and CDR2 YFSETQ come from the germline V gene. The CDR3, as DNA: TGCGCCAGCAGCTTGGTAGGTTCCGGGGGGGCCGCCTTATGGCTCCTCTACGAGCAGTACTTC. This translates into CASSLVGSGGAALWLLYEQYF.

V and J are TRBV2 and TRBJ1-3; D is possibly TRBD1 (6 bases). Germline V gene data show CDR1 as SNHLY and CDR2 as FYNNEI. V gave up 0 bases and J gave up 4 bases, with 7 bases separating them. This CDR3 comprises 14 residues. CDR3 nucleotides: TGTGCCAGCAGTGAAGCGGGGGCGGGAAACACCATATATTTT. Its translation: CASSEAGAGNTIYF. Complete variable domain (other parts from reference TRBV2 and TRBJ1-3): EPEVTQTPSHQVTQMGQEVILRCVPISNHLYFYWYRQILGQKVEFLVSFYNNEISEKSEIFDDQFSVERPDGSNFTLKIRSTKLEDSAMYFCASSEAGAGNTIYFGEGSWLTVV.

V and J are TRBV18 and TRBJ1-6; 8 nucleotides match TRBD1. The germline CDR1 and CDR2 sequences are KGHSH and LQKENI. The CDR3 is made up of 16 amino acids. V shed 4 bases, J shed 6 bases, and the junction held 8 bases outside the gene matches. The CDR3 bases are TGTGCCAGCTCACTCGGACAGGGAAGGTCTAATTCACCCCTCCACTTT. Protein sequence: CASSLGQGRSNSPLHF. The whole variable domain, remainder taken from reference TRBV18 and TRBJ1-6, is NAGVMQNPRHLVRRRGQEARLRCSPMKGHSHVYWYRQLPEEGLKFMVYLQKENIIDESGMPKERFSAEFPKEGPSILRIQQVVRGDSAAYFCASSLGQGRSNSPLHFGNGTRLTVT.

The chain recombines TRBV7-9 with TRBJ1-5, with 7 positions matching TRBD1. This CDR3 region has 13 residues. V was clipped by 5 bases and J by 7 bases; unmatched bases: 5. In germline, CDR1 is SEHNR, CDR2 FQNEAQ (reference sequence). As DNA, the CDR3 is TGTGCCAGCAGCCCGACAGGGAACCAGCCCCAGCATTTT. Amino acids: CASSPTGNQPQHF.

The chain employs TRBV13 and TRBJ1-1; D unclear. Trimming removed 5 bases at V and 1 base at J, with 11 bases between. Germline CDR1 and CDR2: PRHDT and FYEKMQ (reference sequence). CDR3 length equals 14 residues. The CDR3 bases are TGTGCCAGCAGCCTGTACCGGTCGAACACTGAAGCTTTCTTT. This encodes CASSLYRSNTEAFF.

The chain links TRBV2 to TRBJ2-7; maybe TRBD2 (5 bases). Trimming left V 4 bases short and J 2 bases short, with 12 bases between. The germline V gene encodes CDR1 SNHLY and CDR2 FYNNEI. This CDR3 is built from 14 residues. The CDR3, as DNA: TGTGCCAGCAGTGGCGCAGGACTTACCTACGAGCAGTACTTC. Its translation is CASSGAGLTYEQYF.

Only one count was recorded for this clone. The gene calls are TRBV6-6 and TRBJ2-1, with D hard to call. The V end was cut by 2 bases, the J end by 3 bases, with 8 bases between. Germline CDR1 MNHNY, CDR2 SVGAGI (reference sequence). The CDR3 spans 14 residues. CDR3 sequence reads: CASSYVADYNEQFF. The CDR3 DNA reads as TGTGCCAGCAGTTACGTTGCGGACTACAATGAGCAGTTCTTC.

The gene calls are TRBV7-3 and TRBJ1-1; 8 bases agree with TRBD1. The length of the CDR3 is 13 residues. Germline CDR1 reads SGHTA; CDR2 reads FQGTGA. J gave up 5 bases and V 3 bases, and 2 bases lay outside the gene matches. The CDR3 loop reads CASSLTGVTEAFF. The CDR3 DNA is TGTGCCAGCAGCTTGACAGGGGTGACTGAAGCTTTCTTT. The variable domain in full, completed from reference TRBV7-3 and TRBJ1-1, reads GAGVSQTPSNKVTEKGKYVELRCDPISGHTALYWYRQSLGQGPEFLIYFQGTGAADDSGLPNDRFFAVRPEGSVSTLKIQRTERGDSAVYLCASSLTGVTEAFFGQGTRLTVV.

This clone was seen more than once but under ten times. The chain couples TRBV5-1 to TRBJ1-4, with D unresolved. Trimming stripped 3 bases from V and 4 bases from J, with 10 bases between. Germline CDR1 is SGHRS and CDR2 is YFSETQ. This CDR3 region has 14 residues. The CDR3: CASSSTGDNEKLFF. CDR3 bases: TGCGCCAGCAGCTCGACCGGGGATAATGAAAAACTGTTTTTT.